The 2 T cell receptor beta chains reported below all come from one sample, sequenced in a study of PD-1 blockade in classical Hodgkin lymphoma. No patient escaped relapse after autologous stem cell transplantation, and brentuximab vedotin exposure varied. Libraries were prepared by immunoSEQ multiplex PCR; TCRdb keeps only in-frame clonotypes and omits some of them. The table records 50,000 to 75,000 clones, approximately 88% of them present only once. Sequencing was performed on peripheral blood mononuclear cells (PBMCs), taken at baseline. The receptors were sampled from a human donor with classical Hodgkin lymphoma.

The chain joins TRBV1 to TRBJ1-2; TRBD1 reflects the table's D call only, with no check against the DNA. TRBV1 is classified as a pseudogene. This CDR3 region has 15 residues. Written as DNA, the CDR3 is TGCACCAGCAGACTCTCCAGGGGGGTATGTGATGGCTACACCTTC. Its protein is CTSRLSRGVCDGYTF.

In its sample, this clone was seen a few times. The rearrangement uses TRBV6-5 and TRBJ2-5; D is perhaps TRBD1 (5 bases). Germline loops: CDR1 MNHEY, CDR2 SVGAGI. CDR3 size: 13 residues. V lost 5 bases and J lost 3, with 10 bases in between. The CDR3 region is CASSAQGEETQYF. In DNA, the CDR3 is TGTGCCAGCAGTGCCCAGGGTGAAGAGACCCAGTACTTC.